This T cell receptor beta chain emerged from a study of metastatic and nonmetastatic thyroid tumors. Germline assignment: CDR1 SGDLS and CDR2 YYNGEE. This CDR3 has 14 residues. Trimming removed 4 bases at V and 0 bases at J, with 11 bases between. This clone was detected ten times or more. The authors' processing: Between-group CDR3 differences, defined by clinicopathological status, yielded a distant-metastasis classifier for papillary thyroid cancer. TCRdb re-called clones from the PCR reads using MiXCR. TCRdb, not the authors, supplied the V and J calls. The sample includes 37,000 or so clones, approximately 17% of them seen just once. Every patient was untreated before thyroid surgery.

Input material: blood. The chain combines TRBV9 with TRBJ2-7; D gene uncertain. This clonotype originated in a male donor with papillary thyroid cancer or a benign thyroid nodule (not recorded which). Some clones in this sample may be carry-over from other donors' samples. The CDR3 DNA reads TGTGCCAGCAGCCCCCTGGACGGCTCCTACGAGCAGTACTTC. Its protein product is CASSPLDGSYEQYF.